One sample yielded the 27 T cell receptor beta chains listed below, sequenced in a study of blood T cell repertoires in COVID-19. The table came from immunoSEQ multiplex PCR; TCRdb's copy has only in-frame clones and leaves some out. The sample lists about 97,000 clones; 88% were seen once. The sequenced sample consisted of peripheral blood. These receptors were obtained from a man in his forties or fifties with COVID-19, enrolled during active disease.

This clone was observed a few times. This chain connects TRBV5-5 to TRBJ2-2; D is perhaps TRBD1 (5 bases). The germline V gene encodes CDR1 SGHKS and CDR2 YYEKEE (reference sequence). Trimming cost V 1 base and J 1 base, with 8 bases left between them. This CDR3 is 15 amino acids long. CDR3 residues: CASSLQTGNTGELFF. CDR3 sequence (DNA): TGTGCCAGCAGCTTGCAAACAGGGAACACCGGGGAGCTGTTTTTT.

This sequence joins TRBV6-2 or TRBV6-3 and TRBJ1-5; 8 bases fit TRBD1. The germline CDR1 and CDR2 sequences are MNHEY and SVGEGT. V gave up 5 bases and J gave up 1 base; unmatched junction bases: 4. The length of the CDR3 is 15 residues. The CDR3 nucleotides read TGTGCCAGCAGTCCGAGGACAGGGAGCAATCAGCCCCAGCATTTT. This gives the protein CASSPRTGSNQPQHF.

The table lists this clone with a few counts. The chain couples TRBV2 to TRBJ1-5, with a tentative D call TRBD1 (5 bases). This CDR3 comprises 13 residues. Germline lookup yields CDR1 SNHLY and CDR2 FYNNEI. V dropped 7 bases and J dropped 6 bases, with 13 bases sitting between them. The CDR3 nucleotides read TGTGCCAGCACCCGGGGGGAAGGTCAGCCCCAGCATTTT. Its protein product is CASTRGEGQPQHF. The full variable domain, its missing parts supplied by reference TRBV2 and TRBJ1-5, is EPEVTQTPSHQVTQMGQEVILRCVPISNHLYFYWYRQILGQKVEFLVSFYNNEISEKSEIFDDQFSVERPDGSNFTLKIRSTKLEDSAMYFCASTRGEGQPQHFGDGTRLSIL.

The chain uses TRBV7-3 and TRBJ2-2, with 7 bases lining up with TRBD2. Germline CDR1 and CDR2: SGHTA and FQGTGA. This CDR3 has 16 residues. The trim removed 5 bases at V and 6 bases at J, leaving 12 bases unmatched. CDR3 sequence (DNA): TGTGCCAGCAGCCCCAGCGGGATCGGGGGAGCCGGGGAGCTGTTTTTT. It codes for CASSPSGIGGAGELFF.

The chain has TRBV15 and TRBJ1-1; 9 bases map to TRBD1. CDR1 and CDR2 from the germline V gene are LNHNV and YYDKDF (reference sequence). With V trimmed by 4 bases and J by 3 bases, 6 bases remained unmatched. The CDR3 extends over 15 amino acids. CDR3 residues: CATSNPGQGYTEAFF. The DNA for the CDR3 is TGTGCCACCAGCAACCCGGGACAGGGATACACTGAAGCTTTCTTT.

The chain employs TRBV4-3 and TRBJ1-1; TRBD1 might be the D (5 bases). V lost 0 bases to trimming and J lost 7 bases, with 9 bases between them. The CDR3 is made up of 13 amino acids. CDR1 is LGHNA and CDR2 is YSLEER in the germline V gene. The CDR3: CASSQDFGGEAFF. The CDR3 DNA reads as TGCGCCAGCAGCCAAGATTTCGGGGGTGAAGCTTTCTTT.

This clone was picked up one time. This chain connects TRBV12-5 to TRBJ2-1; D is unresolved. This CDR3 region has 13 residues. The germline V gene has CDR1 LGHNT and CDR2 FRNRAP. Deletions cut 6 bases from V and 8 bases from J, with 14 bases between. Written as DNA, the CDR3 is TGTGCTAGTGGGCTTGCAGGATCGGATGAGCAGTTCTTC. It translates to CASGLAGSDEQFF.

This sequence joins TRBV5-1 and TRBJ1-4; D gene uncertain. Between the trimmed V and J ends, which lost 3 bases and 8 bases, there was a span of 17 bases. Germline CDR1 is SGHRS and CDR2 is YFSETQ. The CDR3 sequence is 15 residues long. The CDR3 is CASSYSSSIGEKLFF. CDR3 nucleotides: TGCGCCAGCAGCTACAGTTCGTCAATCGGCGAAAAACTGTTTTTT.

This clone was counted once. This rearrangement joins TRBV11-2 to TRBJ2-3; D is ambiguous. The CDR3 is 13 residues long. With 5 bases removed from V and 1 base from J, the gap between germline ends came to 7 bases. In germline, CDR1 is SGHAT, CDR2 FQNNGV. Here the CDR3 DNA reads TGTGCCAGCAGCCCTACGGGCACAGATACGCAGTATTTT. This sequence encodes CASSPTGTDTQYF.

The gene calls are TRBV12-3 or TRBV12-4 and TRBJ2-7; no clear D. This CDR3 region has 12 residues. The germline V and J ends were trimmed by 3 bases and 4 bases, with 7 bases remaining between them. The CDR3 protein is CASSFRMYEQYF. The CDR3 nucleotides read TGTGCCAGCAGTTTCAGGATGTACGAGCAGTACTTC.

The rearrangement joins TRBV6-6 to TRBJ2-7, with 8 bases lining up with TRBD1. Looked up from germline, CDR1 is MNHNY and CDR2 is SVGAGI (reference sequence). The CDR3 has 13 residues. After removal of 6 bases from V and 3 bases from J, the junction contained 4 bases not matched to a gene. The CDR3 nucleotides are TGTGCCAGCAGGGGGACAGGAGACTACGAGCAGTACTTC. It yields the protein CASRGTGDYEQYF.

The V call is TRBV11-2, the J call TRBJ1-2; TRBD1 might be the D (6 bases). CDR3 length: 13 residues. V lost 3 bases and J lost 4, with 9 bases in between. Germline CDR1 is SGHAT and CDR2 is FQNNGV. The CDR3 reads CASSFQGIYGYTF. In nucleotides, the CDR3 is TGTGCCAGCAGCTTTCAGGGGATCTATGGCTACACCTTC.

The rearrangement joins TRBV6-5 to TRBJ1-6; no clear D gene. CDR1 is MNHEY, CDR2 SVGAGI, per germline. This CDR3 is 15 amino acids long. V dropped 5 bases and J dropped 3 bases, with 11 bases sitting between them. CDR3 sequence: CASSRTESYNSPLHF. DNA of the CDR3: TGTGCCAGCAGTCGTACAGAGAGCTATAATTCACCCCTCCACTTT.

The gene calls are TRBV5-1 and TRBJ1-6; 9 nucleotides match TRBD1. Germline lookup yields CDR1 SGHRS and CDR2 YFSETQ. Germline trimming cut 4 bases from V and 6 bases from J; bases unmatched to any gene: 5. The CDR3 runs 15 residues. CDR3 DNA: TGCGCCAGCAGCCTGGACAGGGGAACTAATTCACCCCTCCACTTT. Its protein product is CASSLDRGTNSPLHF.

The rearrangement joins TRBV2 to TRBJ2-7; 7 positions match TRBD1. V shed 1 base, J shed 3 bases, and the junction held 3 bases outside the gene matches. This CDR3 comprises 14 residues. CDR1 is SNHLY and CDR2 is FYNNEI in the germline V gene. The DNA for the CDR3 is TGTGCCAGCAGTGAAGTCGGGACAGACTACGAGCAGTACTTC. Translated: CASSEVGTDYEQYF.

The chain uses TRBV18 and TRBJ2-7, with 10 bases that match TRBD1. CDR1 is KGHSH and CDR2 is LQKENI in the germline V gene. After removal of 4 bases from V and 2 bases from J, the junction contained 5 bases not matched to a gene. The CDR3 contains 15 residues. The CDR3 reads CASSQPGTGAYEQYF. For the CDR3, the DNA is TGTGCCAGCTCACAACCCGGGACAGGGGCCTACGAGCAGTACTTC.

The chain is built from TRBV5-6 and TRBJ2-7, with D tentatively TRBD1 (5 bases). Germline CDR1 reads SGHDT; CDR2 reads YYEEEE. Trimming stripped 3 bases from V and 2 bases from J, with 15 bases between. CDR3 length: 15 amino acids. The CDR3 loop reads CASSSGSGITYEQYF. CDR3 DNA sequence: TGTGCCAGCAGCTCTGGCTCAGGGATAACCTACGAGCAGTACTTC.

The V call is TRBV19, the J call TRBJ1-5; the D gene is possibly TRBD1 (5 bases). Trimming left V 7 bases short and J 3 bases short, with 13 bases between. The germline gives CDR1 LNHDA, CDR2 SQIVND (reference sequence). The CDR3 length is 14 residues. This CDR3 is CASTMGLLNQPQHF. The CDR3 DNA is TGTGCCAGTACCATGGGACTGCTCAATCAGCCCCAGCATTTT.

The J gene is TRBJ2-2, the V gene TRBV5-1; 8 bases agree with TRBD2. The CDR3 sequence is 15 residues long. Germline V gene sequence: CDR1 SGHRS, CDR2 YFSETQ. Unmatched junction bases numbered 4, after V lost 3 bases and J lost 3 bases. In DNA form, the CDR3 reads TGCGCCAGCAGCTCCGGGGGGGCGGACACCGGGGAGCTGTTTTTT. Translating gives CASSSGGADTGELFF.

In this sample, this clone turned up a few times. V and J are TRBV5-1 and TRBJ2-1, with 9 bases fitting TRBD2. The CDR3 totals 14 residues. Trimming removed 4 bases from V and 3 bases from J; junction bases left unmatched: 2. Germline values: CDR1 SGHRS, CDR2 YFSETQ. In nucleotides, the CDR3 is TGCGCCAGCAGCACAGCGGGGGGCTACAATGAGCAGTTCTTC. Residues: CASSTAGGYNEQFF.

The V gene is TRBV30, the J gene TRBJ1-3; maybe TRBD1 (5 bases). The CDR3 extends over 13 amino acids. V shed 2 bases and J shed 4 bases, with 9 bases lying between them. CDR1 GTSNPN and CDR2 SVGIG come from the germline V gene (reference sequence). This chain's CDR3 is CAWSLAGGNTIYF. The CDR3 DNA reads as TGTGCCTGGAGTTTGGCAGGGGGAAACACCATATATTTT.

This rearrangement joins TRBV3-1 (or the pseudogene TRBV3-2) to TRBJ1-2, with TRBD1 matching over 7 bases. Germline V CDR1 and CDR2: LGHDT, YNNKEL (reference sequence). CDR3 length: 13 amino acids. The V and J ends lost 4 bases and 4 bases, in that order; junction bases with no gene match: 3. The CDR3 DNA follows: TGTGCCAGCAGCCCAGGGGGAGCCTATGGCTACACCTTC. Its protein is CASSPGGAYGYTF.

The CDR3 sequence is CASSLSGLEQFF. DNA of the CDR3: TGTGCCAGCAGCTTGTCAGGGCTTGAGCAGTTCTTC. This chain joins TRBV5-6 and TRBJ2-1, with D tentatively TRBD1 (5 bases). V dropped 1 base and J dropped 9 bases, with 8 bases sitting between them. The length of the CDR3 is 12 residues. Germline loops: CDR1 SGHDT, CDR2 YYEEEE.

This clone was observed a few times. CDR3 nucleotide sequence: TGTGCCAGCAGCTCTGCCGGAGGGAGCTATGGCTACACCTTC. Its translation: CASSSAGGSYGYTF. The V gene is TRBV7-3, the J gene TRBJ1-2; D not resolved. Per germline, CDR1 SGHTA and CDR2 FQGTGA. Trimming left V 4 bases short and J 4 bases short, with 13 bases between. This CDR3 contains 14 residues.

V gene TRBV9 combines with J gene TRBJ2-5; 7 bases map to TRBD1. This CDR3 is 15 amino acids long. Germline V lookup: CDR1 SGDLS, CDR2 YYNGEE. V trimming: 3 bases; J trimming: 2 bases; junction bases outside the gene matches: 7. CDR3 bases: TGTGCCAGCAGCGCCTACGGGACAGAACAAGAGACCCAGTACTTC. Translation gives CASSAYGTEQETQYF.

The chain carries TRBV2 and TRBJ1-2; no reliable D call. Looked up from germline, CDR1 is SNHLY and CDR2 is FYNNEI. The CDR3 extends over 12 amino acids. V dropped 8 bases and J dropped 4 bases, with 11 bases sitting between them. The CDR3 DNA follows: TGTGCCAGCCAGGACGGGATCTATGGCTACACCTTC. It translates to CASQDGIYGYTF.

The chain couples TRBV18 to TRBJ2-5, with D perhaps matching TRBD2 (7 bases). The CDR3 has 17 residues. From germline, CDR1 is KGHSH and CDR2 LQKENI. The V gene lost 2 bases and the J gene lost 1 base, with 17 bases spanning the gap. The CDR3 reads CASSPSLGQRGQETQYF. In nucleotides, the CDR3 is TGTGCCAGCTCACCATCTCTCGGACAGCGGGGCCAAGAGACCCAGTACTTC.